This T cell receptor (beta chain) was retrieved from a study of T cell responses to AZD1222 COVID-19 vaccine (dated by TCRdb to the early 2020s). Context from the whole study: TCR sequencing was performed for 230 to 250 trial participants, of whom roughly 200 were given two doses of AZD1222 and some 26 were given two doses of MenACWY control vaccine. Trial participants were enrolled by age into 18-55, 56-69 and 70-plus year subgroups, with about 150, 27 and 61 TCR-sequenced participants respectively. Results and caveats for the whole study, not just this receptor: After two AZD1222 doses, both the breadth and the depth of spike-specific TCRs were significantly higher than at day 0 and than in MenACWY recipients. The vaccine-associated CD4 TCRs covered the entire spike protein, and the dominant responses fell in regions 160-218 and 743-854. Nearly half of unique spike-specific TCRs reportedly recognized epitopes outside regions mutated in the B.1.351 and B.1.1.7 variants. No day 14 peak-response samples were available, so repertoires were characterized only after the peak T cell response. Conclusions about previously exposed vaccinees are limited, since just five or six AZD1222 recipients were seropositive for SARS-CoV-2 at baseline. Participants were mostly white British, with more females than males. The authors suggested clonal diversity may have been underestimated. In the small 56-69-year group, the increase in depth fell short of significance, most likely because of low power.

With respect to this clone: Its binding antigen is unknown. No base qualities exist here, and no much larger clone lies one base off it.

The CDR3 regions of human TCRbeta chains were analyzed by immunosequencing. In the source study's methods: TCRs in the repertoires were compared against a reference library of SARS-CoV-2-specific TCRs that had been generated with the MIRA antigen-specificity platform. Breadth was defined as the fraction of unique TCRs that were SARS-CoV-2-associated, and depth was defined as the fraction of total T cells that were SARS-CoV-2-associated. Using the MIRA data, each spike-specific TCR was assigned both to the spike region to which the TCR was reactive and to a CD4 or CD8 class. Log10-transformed breadth and depth values were compared by one-way ANOVA with Sidak's multiple comparisons tests. In TCRdb, the immuneACCESS table is reduced to in-frame sequences with V and J assigned. These tables do not hold every clone; where another copy was compared, an unresolved V gene accounts for under half, and the others remain unexplained. Clonal size and the V and J genes are those of that table, whereas D and trimming came from the DNA. The sample data list fewer than 120,000 clones, and approximately 94% of these were observed just once. The leading ten clones occupy about 3% of the sample.

This specimen's time point label, interpreted: about 28 days (+/-7) after the second vaccine dose. AZD1222 recipients with second doses at about 4 weeks or about 12 weeks were pooled, because spike-specific TCR depth and breadth did not differ between schedules. Vaccinee samples were obtained from the UK trials COV001 and COV002, which included a single-blind randomized controlled phase 2/3 trial of AZD1222 (ChAdOx1 nCoV-19) in healthy adults. Trial participant PBMC samples were collected at day 0 and day 28 after the second dose for TCRbeta chain sequencing. CDR3 length: 12 amino acids, cysteine to phenylalanine. Just CDR3 DNA is preserved here, 36 bases in frame from base 1. The germline V gene (reference sequence) yields SEHNR for CDR1 and FQNEAQ for CDR2. At the junction V is shortened by 0 bases and J by 7 bases, with 6 bases in between.

This clonotype was sampled from an adult who received the AZD1222 COVID-19 vaccine. This sequence uses TRBV7-9 and TRBJ1-1; there is no confident call for the D gene. The sample in question was peripheral blood, obtained 28 days after the second AZD1222 dose. Read as DNA, the sequence is TGTGCCAGCAGCTTAGCGGAATTTGAAGCTTTCTTT. The encoded protein is CASSLAEFEAFF. Supplemented by the reference TRBV7-9 and TRBJ1-1 proteins around the CDR3, the complete variable domain is DTGVSQNPRHKITKRGQNVTFRCDPISEHNRLYWYRQTLGQGPEFLTYFQNEAQLEKSRLLSDRFSAERPKGSFSTLEIQRTEQGDSAMYLCASSLAEFEAFFGQGTRLTVV.